This T cell receptor (beta chain) was documented in a study of cytomegalovirus exposure and HLA in healthy donors. Overall study findings and caveats: A few CMV-associated chains proved CMV antigen-specific in vitro. Cytomegalovirus-associated TCR beta chains were listed, numbering some 170. Some public TCRs appeared in many individuals, while most sequences were rare.

Libraries were prepared by immunoSEQ multiplex PCR; TCRdb keeps only in-frame clonotypes and omits some of them. The sample lists 250,000 to 400,000 clones; 88% were seen once. V lost 4 bases, J lost 5 bases, and 9 bases stayed unmatched. CDR1 SGHRS and CDR2 YFSETQ come from the germline V gene. There are 15 residues in the CDR3. As for this clone: What it binds is unknown.

Material for sequencing was PBMCs. This chain uses TRBV5-1 with TRBJ1-2, with 9 bases matching TRBD1. The TCR was taken from a man aged 25 to 40 in good health and CMV-seronegative. Here the CDR3 DNA reads TGCGCCAGCAGCGGAGCCATGGGACAGGGTTATGGCTACACCTTC. This sequence encodes CASSGAMGQGYGYTF.